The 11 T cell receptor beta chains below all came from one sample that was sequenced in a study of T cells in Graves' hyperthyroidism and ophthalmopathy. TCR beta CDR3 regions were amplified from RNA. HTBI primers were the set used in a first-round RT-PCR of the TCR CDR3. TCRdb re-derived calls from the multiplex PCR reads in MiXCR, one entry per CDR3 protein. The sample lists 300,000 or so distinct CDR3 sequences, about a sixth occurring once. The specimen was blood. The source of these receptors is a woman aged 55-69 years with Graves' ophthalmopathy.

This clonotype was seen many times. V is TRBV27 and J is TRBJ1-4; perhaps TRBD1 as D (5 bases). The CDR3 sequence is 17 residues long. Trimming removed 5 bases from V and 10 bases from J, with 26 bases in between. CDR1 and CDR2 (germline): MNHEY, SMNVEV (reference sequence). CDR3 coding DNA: TGTGCCAGCAGTCAGGGCATGAGGGGCGAGGGGATACGAAAACTGTTTTTT. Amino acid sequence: CASSQGMRGEGIRKLFF. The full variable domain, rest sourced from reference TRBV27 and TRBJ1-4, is EAQVTQNPRYLITVTGKKLTVTCSQNMNHEYMSWYRQDPGLGLRQIYYSMNVEVTDKGDVPEGYKVSRKEKRNFPLILESPSPNQTSLYFCASSQGMRGEGIRKLFFGSGTQLSVL.

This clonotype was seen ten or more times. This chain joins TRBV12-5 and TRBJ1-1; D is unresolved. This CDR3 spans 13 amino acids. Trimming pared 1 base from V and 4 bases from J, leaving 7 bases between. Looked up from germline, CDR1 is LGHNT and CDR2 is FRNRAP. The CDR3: CASGLERSTEAFF. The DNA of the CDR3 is TGTGCTAGTGGTTTGGAACGGTCCACTGAAGCTTTCTTT.

DNA for the CDR3: TGTGCCAGTAGTAAACCTATAGCGGGAGCGGGATACAATGAGCAGTTCTTC. Translated: CASSKPIAGAGYNEQFF. The chain uses TRBV19 and TRBJ2-1, with TRBD2 identical over 9 bases. V lost 4 bases to trimming and J lost 4 bases; unmatched junction nucleotides: 11. This CDR3 contains 17 residues. Per the germline V gene, CDR1 is LNHDA and CDR2 is SQIVND (reference sequence).

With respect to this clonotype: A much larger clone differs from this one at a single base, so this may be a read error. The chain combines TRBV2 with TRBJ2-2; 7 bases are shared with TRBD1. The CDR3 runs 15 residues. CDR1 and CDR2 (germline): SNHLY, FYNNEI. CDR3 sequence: CACSGRQGGTGELFF. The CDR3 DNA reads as TGTGCCTGCAGTGGCAGACAGGGCGGCACCGGGGAGCTGTTTTTT.

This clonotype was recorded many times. CDR3 DNA: TGTGCCAGCAGTTCCCTAGCGGGAGTAGAGACCCAGTACTTC. This gives the protein CASSSLAGVETQYF. This chain uses TRBV28 with TRBJ2-5, with TRBD2 matching over 10 bases. With V trimmed by 4 bases and J by 4 bases, 3 bases remained unmatched. The CDR3 has 14 residues. Germline V gene data show CDR1 as MDHEN and CDR2 as SYDVKM.

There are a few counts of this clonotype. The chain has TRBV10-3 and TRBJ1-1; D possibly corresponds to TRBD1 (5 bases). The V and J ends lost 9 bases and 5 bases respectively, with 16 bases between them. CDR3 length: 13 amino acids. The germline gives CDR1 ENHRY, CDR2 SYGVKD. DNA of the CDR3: TGTGCCATTGCCGGGGGGGAGGGGACTGAAGCTTTCTTT. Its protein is CAIAGGEGTEAFF.

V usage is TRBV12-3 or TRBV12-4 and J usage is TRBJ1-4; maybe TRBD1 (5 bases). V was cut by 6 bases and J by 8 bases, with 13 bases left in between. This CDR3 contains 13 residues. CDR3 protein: CASSPPGTEKLFF. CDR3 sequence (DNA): TGTGCCAGCAGCCCACCCGGGACGGAAAAACTGTTTTTT.

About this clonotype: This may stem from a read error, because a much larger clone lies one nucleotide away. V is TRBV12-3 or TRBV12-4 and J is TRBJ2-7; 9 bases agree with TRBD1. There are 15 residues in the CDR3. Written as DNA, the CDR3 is TGTGCCAGCAGTCTCGGGACAGGGTGGTCCTACGAGCAGCACTTC. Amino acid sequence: CASSLGTGWSYEQHF.

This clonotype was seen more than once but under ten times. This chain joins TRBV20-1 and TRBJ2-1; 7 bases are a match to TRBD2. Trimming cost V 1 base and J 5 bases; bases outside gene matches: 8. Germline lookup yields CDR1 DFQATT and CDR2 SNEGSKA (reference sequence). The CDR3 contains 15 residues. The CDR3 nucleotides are TGCAGTGCTAGAGGAGGAAGCGGGGCTAACAATGAGCAGTTCTTC. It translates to CSARGGSGANNEQFF.

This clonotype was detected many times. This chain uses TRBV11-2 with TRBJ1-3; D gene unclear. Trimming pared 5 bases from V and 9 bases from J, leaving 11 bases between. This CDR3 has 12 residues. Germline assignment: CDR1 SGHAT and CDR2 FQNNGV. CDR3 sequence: CASSTTLGTIYF. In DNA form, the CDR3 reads TGTGCCAGCAGCACAACGCTCGGCACCATATATTTT.

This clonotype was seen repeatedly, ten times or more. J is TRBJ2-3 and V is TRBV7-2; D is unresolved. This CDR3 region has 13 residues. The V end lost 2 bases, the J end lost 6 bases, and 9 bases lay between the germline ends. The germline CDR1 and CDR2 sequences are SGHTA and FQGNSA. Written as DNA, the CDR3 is TGTGCCAGCAGCTTAATCAGGCGCGATACGCAGTATTTT. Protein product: CASSLIRRDTQYF.